This T cell receptor beta chain was observed in a study of T-cell memory formation after mild COVID-19. In the study overall: Clusters were largely donor specific. Study-wide results and caveats: Within pre-infection memory, some responding clones were found, suggesting cross-reactive memory joined. Clones shrinking from day 15 to 85 showed even CD4/CD8 mixes; later expanders tilted CD4+. Mainly in CM and EM were contracting CD4+ clones; CD8+ were in EMRA.

The CDR3 runs 16 residues. The germline V gene encodes CDR1 SNHLY and CDR2 FYNNEI. Trimming removed 1 base from V and 4 bases from J, with 14 bases in between. TCRdb re-called the 5' RACE reads through MiXCR, storing one row per CDR3 protein. This sample carries approximately 570,000 distinct CDR3 sequences, roughly 17% of them seen once, and the ten largest clones take around 12%. This clonotype was observed a few times. Its antigen is undetermined. Input material: PBMCs or a T cell subset sorted from them (not recorded which). The chain has TRBV2 and TRBJ1-3, with a possible D match to TRBD1 (5 bases). The receptor comes from an adult woman who had mild COVID-19 (a few samples of this study predate the infection). Cell type and time point are not known. Written as DNA, the CDR3 is TGTGCCAGCAGTGAAGAGGGACCCTGGGGAGGAAACACCATATATTTT. Translated: CASSEEGPWGGNTIYF. Full variable domain (remainder filled in from reference TRBV2 and TRBJ1-3): EPEVTQTPSHQVTQMGQEVILRCVPISNHLYFYWYRQILGQKVEFLVSFYNNEISEKSEIFDDQFSVERPDGSNFTLKIRSTKLEDSAMYFCASSEEGPWGGNTIYFGEGSWLTVV.